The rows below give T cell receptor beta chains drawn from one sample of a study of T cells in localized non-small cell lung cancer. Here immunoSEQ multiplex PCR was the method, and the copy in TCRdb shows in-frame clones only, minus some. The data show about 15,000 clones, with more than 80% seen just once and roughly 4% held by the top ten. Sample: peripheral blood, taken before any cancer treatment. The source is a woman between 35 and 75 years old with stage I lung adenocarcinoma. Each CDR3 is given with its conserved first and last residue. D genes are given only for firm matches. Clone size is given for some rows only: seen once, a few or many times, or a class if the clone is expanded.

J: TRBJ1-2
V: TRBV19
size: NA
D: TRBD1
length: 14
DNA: TGTGCCAGTAGTATGGACAGGACCTATGGCGGCTACACCTTC
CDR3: CASSMDRTYGGYTF

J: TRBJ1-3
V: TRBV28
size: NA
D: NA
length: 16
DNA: TGTGCCAGCAGTCGAACCCGGGTAGGATTTGGAAACACCATATATTTT
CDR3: CASSRTRVGFGNTIYF

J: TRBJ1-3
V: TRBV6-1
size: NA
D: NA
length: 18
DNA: TGTGCCAGCAGTGCCCAAGGTCCTAGAGGGAATTCTGGAAACACCATATATTTT
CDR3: CASSAQGPRGNSGNTIYF

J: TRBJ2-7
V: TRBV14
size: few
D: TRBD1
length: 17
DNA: TGTGCCAGCAGCCAAGATGGGACAGGGACCATCTCCTACGAGCAGTACTTC
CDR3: CASSQDGTGTISYEQYF

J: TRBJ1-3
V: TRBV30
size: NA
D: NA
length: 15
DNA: TGTGCCTGGACTACGGGGCAGTCCTCTGGAAACACCATATATTTT
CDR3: CAWTTGQSSGNTIYF

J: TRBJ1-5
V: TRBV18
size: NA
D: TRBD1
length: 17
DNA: TGTGCCAGCTCACCGGACAGGGGGCGTGATAGCAATCAGCCCCAGCATTTT
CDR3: CASSPDRGRDSNQPQHF

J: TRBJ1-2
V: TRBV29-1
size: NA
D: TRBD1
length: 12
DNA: TGCAGCGTTGCGGACAGGGACTATGGCTACACCTTC
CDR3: CSVADRDYGYTF

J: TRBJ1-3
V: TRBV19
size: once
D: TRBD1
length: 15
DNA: TGTGCCAGTAGTGGACAGGGCGACTCTGGAAACACCATATATTTT
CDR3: CASSGQGDSGNTIYF

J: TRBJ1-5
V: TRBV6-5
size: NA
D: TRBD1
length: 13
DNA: TGTGCCAGCAGGGACAGGGAGGGTCAGCCCCAGCATTTT
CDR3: CASRDREGQPQHF

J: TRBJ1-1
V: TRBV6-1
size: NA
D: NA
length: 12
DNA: TGTGCCACCAAATGGGGAAACACTGAAGCTTTCTTT
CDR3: CATKWGNTEAFF

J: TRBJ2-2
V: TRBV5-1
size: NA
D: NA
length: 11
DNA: TGCGCCAGCACTCTCGCCGGGGAGCTGTTTTTT
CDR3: CASTLAGELFF

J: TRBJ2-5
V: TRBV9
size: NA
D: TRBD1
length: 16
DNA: TGTGCCAGCAGCTACCGGGACAGGGGGCTCGCGGAGACCCAGTACTTC
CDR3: CASSYRDRGLAETQYF

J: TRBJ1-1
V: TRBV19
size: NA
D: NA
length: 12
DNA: TGTGCCAGTAGTGGTACAGTTAAGCGAGCTTTCTTT
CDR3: CASSGTVKRAFF

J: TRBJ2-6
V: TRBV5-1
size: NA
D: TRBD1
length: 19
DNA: TGCGCCAGCAGCTTGGTCGGGACCTACAGGGGGTCTGGGGCCAACGTCCTGACTTTC
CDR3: CASSLVGTYRGSGANVLTF

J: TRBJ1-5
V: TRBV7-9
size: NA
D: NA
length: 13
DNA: TGTGCCAGCAGCGGACAGAAAAATCAGCCCCAGCATTTT
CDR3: CASSGQKNQPQHF

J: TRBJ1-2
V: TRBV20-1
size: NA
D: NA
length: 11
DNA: TGCAGTGTTGGGGCAGACAATGGCTACACCTTC
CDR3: CSVGADNGYTF

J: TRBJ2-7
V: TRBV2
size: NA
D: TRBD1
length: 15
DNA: TGTGCCAGCAGTACCGGGACAGGGGTCTCCTACGAGCAGTACTTC
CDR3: CASSTGTGVSYEQYF

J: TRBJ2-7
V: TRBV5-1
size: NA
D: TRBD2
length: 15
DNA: TGCGCCAGCAGCCCCACAGCGGGGGTTGAATACGAGCAGTACTTC
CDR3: CASSPTAGVEYEQYF

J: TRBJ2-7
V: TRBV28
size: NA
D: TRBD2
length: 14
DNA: TGTGCCAGCAGGGGTAGCGGGGGGTCTTACGAGCAGTACTTC
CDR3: CASRGSGGSYEQYF

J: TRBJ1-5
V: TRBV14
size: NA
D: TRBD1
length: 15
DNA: TGTGCCAGCAGCCGAGGAACAGGGGCGAATCAGCCCCAGCATTTT
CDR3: CASSRGTGANQPQHF

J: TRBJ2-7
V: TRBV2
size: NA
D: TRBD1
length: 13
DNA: TGTGCCAGCAGTGGGGACAGGGGCTACGAGCAGTACTTC
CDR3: CASSGDRGYEQYF

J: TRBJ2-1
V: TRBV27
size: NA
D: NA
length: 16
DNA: TGTGCCAGCAGTTTAGGCCTGGGCCGTTCCTACAATGAGCAGTTCTTC
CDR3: CASSLGLGRSYNEQFF

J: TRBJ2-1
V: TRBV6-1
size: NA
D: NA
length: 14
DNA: TGTGCCAGCAGTCAAGGGGAAACAGGATCATCGCAGTTCTTC
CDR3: CASSQGETGSSQFF

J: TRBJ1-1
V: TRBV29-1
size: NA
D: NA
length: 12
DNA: TGCAGCGTTTCTGAGGGCGCGGGGGAAGCTTTCTTT
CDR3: CSVSEGAGEAFF

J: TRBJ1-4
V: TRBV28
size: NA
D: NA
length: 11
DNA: TGTGCCAGCAGCCGAGGTGAAAAACTGTTTTTT
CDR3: CASSRGEKLFF

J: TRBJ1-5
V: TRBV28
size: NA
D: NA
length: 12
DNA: TGTGCCAGCTTAGGAGGTATACAGCCCCAGCATTTT
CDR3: CASLGGIQPQHF

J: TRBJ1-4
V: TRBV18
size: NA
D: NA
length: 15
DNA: TGTGCCAGCTCACCAGATCAGCTAACTAATGAAAAACTGTTTTTT
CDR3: CASSPDQLTNEKLFF

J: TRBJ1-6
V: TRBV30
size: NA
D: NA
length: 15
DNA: TGTGCCTGGAGTGTAGGAGGACAGCTAATTCAGGGGCTCCACTTT
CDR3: CAWSVGGQLIQGLHF

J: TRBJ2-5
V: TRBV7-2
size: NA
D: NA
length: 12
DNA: TGTGCCAGCAGCTCGCAGGACGAGACCCAGTACTTC
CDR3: CASSSQDETQYF

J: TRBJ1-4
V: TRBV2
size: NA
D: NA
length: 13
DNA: TGTGCCAGCAGTCCGGGGCCGAGGGAAAAACTGTTTTTT
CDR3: CASSPGPREKLFF

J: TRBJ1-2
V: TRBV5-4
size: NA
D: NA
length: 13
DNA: TGTGCCAGCAGATTGGGGGGCAATGCTAGCTACACCTTC
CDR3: CASRLGGNASYTF

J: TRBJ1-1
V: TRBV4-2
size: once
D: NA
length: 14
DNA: TGTGCCAGCAGCCAAGGGGAGGTGTACACTGAAGCTTTCTTT
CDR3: CASSQGEVYTEAFF

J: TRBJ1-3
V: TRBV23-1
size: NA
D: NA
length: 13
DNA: TGCGCCAGCAGTCAACACACTGGAAACACCATATATTTT
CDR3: CASSQHTGNTIYF

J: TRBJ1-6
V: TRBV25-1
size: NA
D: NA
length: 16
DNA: TGTGCCAGCAGGGAGACGGTGAGCTCCTATAATTCACCCCTCCACTTT
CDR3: CASRETVSSYNSPLHF

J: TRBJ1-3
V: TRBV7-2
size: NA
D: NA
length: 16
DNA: TGTGCCAGCAGATTCTCTGGGGGCGCCTCTGGAAACACCATATATTTT
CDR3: CASRFSGGASGNTIYF

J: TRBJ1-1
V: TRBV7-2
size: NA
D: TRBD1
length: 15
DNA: TGTGCCAGCAGCTTCGTGAGTATGGGGACAGAGGAAGCTTTCTTT
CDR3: CASSFVSMGTEEAFF

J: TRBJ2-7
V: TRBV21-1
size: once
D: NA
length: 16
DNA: TGTGCCAGCAGCAAAGCCAAGGCAGGAGTCTCCTACGAGCAGTACTTC
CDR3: CASSKAKAGVSYEQYF

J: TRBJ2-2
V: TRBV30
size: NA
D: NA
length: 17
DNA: TGTGCCTGGAGTGTAAAGTCAGGGAATATCAACACCGGGGAGCTGTTTTTT
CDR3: CAWSVKSGNINTGELFF

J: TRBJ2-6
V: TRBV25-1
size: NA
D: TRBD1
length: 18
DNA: TGTGCCAGCAGTAGAAGGACAGGGCCCTACTCTGGGGCCAACGTCCTGACTTTC
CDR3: CASSRRTGPYSGANVLTF

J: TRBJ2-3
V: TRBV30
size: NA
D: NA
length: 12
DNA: TGTGCCTGGAGTGTCGGGGGACTGACGCAGTATTTT
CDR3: CAWSVGGLTQYF

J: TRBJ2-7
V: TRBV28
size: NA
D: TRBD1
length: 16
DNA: TGTGCCAGCAGTTGGATCTCCGGGACAGGCCCCTACGAGCAGTACTTC
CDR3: CASSWISGTGPYEQYF